This TCR beta chain was recovered during a study of STAT3 mutations in large granular lymphocyte leukemia. TCRdb keeps only in-frame clones here, not all; method: immunoSEQ multiplex PCR. The data show around 8,000 clones, with 91% seen just once and over 35% held by the top ten. As regards this clone: Antigen specificity is unknown.

Whole-study results and caveats: In about 30% of the 18 patients, new TCR clonotypes emerged after therapy. Clonal expansion was inferred from other time points because no sample existed at each clone's first appearance. Persisting codominant clonotypes may have hidden a small pathogenic clone. In T-cell large granular lymphocyte leukemia, about half of patients showed multiple immunodominant subclonotypes. Treatment regimens differed across patients between samplings.

This CDR3 has 14 residues. The junction had 6 bases not matched to a gene; V was cut back by 5 bases and J by 4 bases. Per germline, CDR1 MNHEY and CDR2 SMNVEV (reference sequence). The chain carries TRBV27 and TRBJ2-3; 7 bases align to TRBD1. Sequences were obtained from peripheral blood mononuclear cells. This TCR derives from a man aged 45-65 years with T-cell large granular lymphocyte leukemia. Some clones in this sample may be carry-over from other donors' samples. CDR3 DNA sequence: TGTGCCAGCAGTACCGGGACAGCACCAGATACGCAGTATTTT. This translates into CASSTGTAPDTQYF.